This passage covers 27 T cell receptor beta chains from one sample sequenced in a study of T cells in Graves' hyperthyroidism and ophthalmopathy. RNA transcripts were the template for amplifying TCR beta CDR3 regions. First-round RT-PCR with HTBI primers amplified the TCR CDR3 region. TCRdb re-derived calls from the multiplex PCR reads in MiXCR, one entry per CDR3 protein. The sample lists around 250,000 distinct CDR3 sequences; approximately 14% were seen once. The material sequenced was blood. The receptor set was obtained from a woman aged 40-49 years with Graves' hyperthyroidism that later progressed to Graves' ophthalmopathy.

The chain joins TRBV28 to TRBJ2-1; 10 bases are shared with TRBD2. This CDR3 contains 12 residues. Per germline, CDR1 MDHEN and CDR2 SYDVKM. With V trimmed by 5 bases and J by 10 bases, 2 bases remained unmatched. DNA for the CDR3: TGTGCCAGCAGTCTGGGACTAGCGGAGCAGTTCTTC. It is translated as CASSLGLAEQFF.

This clonotype was counted ten times or more. The CDR3 reads CASSSGQYATNEKLFF. Written as DNA, the CDR3 is TGCGCCAGCAGCTCGGGACAGTATGCAACTAATGAAAAACTGTTTTTT. This chain joins TRBV5-1 and TRBJ1-4; 7 positions agree with TRBD1. The CDR3 has 16 residues. The V gene end was trimmed by 3 bases and the J gene end by 0 bases; junction bases not matched to a gene: 5. Germline-derived CDR1 and CDR2 are SGHRS and YFSETQ.

The chain couples TRBV6-2 or TRBV6-3 to TRBJ2-1; 9 bases fit TRBD2. This CDR3 region has 15 residues. Germline lookup yields CDR1 MNHEY and CDR2 SVGEGT. The V gene end was trimmed by 6 bases and the J gene end by 2 bases; junction bases not matched to a gene: 5. CDR3 sequence: CASRSSGSAYNEQFF. The DNA for the CDR3 is TGTGCCAGCAGAAGTAGCGGGAGCGCCTACAATGAGCAGTTCTTC.

This clonotype has ten or more counts. The CDR3 DNA reads as TGTGCCATCAGTGAGTCGGTATCCCAGCCCCAGCATTTT. Residues: CAISESVSQPQHF. The chain is built from TRBV10-3 and TRBJ1-5; D is unresolved. The CDR3 length is 13 residues. V lost 0 bases to trimming and J lost 7 bases, with 7 bases between them. Germline V gene sequence: CDR1 ENHRY, CDR2 SYGVKD.

This clonotype was observed many times. This chain joins TRBV7-9 and TRBJ2-1; maybe TRBD2 (5 bases). The germline gives CDR1 SEHNR, CDR2 FQNEAQ (reference sequence). The ends were cut back, 5 bases at V and 0 bases at J, with 11 bases in the middle. This CDR3 contains 15 residues. CDR3 sequence (DNA): TGTGCCAGCAGCACGGAGGTTAGCTCCTACAATGAGCAGTTCTTC. Its translation is CASSTEVSSYNEQFF. Full variable domain (remainder filled in from reference TRBV7-9 and TRBJ2-1): DTGVSQNPRHKITKRGQNVTFRCDPISEHNRLYWYRQTLGQGPEFLTYFQNEAQLEKSRLLSDRFSAERPKGSFSTLEIQRTEQGDSAMYLCASSTEVSSYNEQFFGPGTRLTVL.

This clonotype was detected many times. The V gene is TRBV2, the J gene TRBJ2-5, with 10 bases that match TRBD1. Germline CDR1 is SNHLY and CDR2 is FYNNEI. The CDR3 sequence is 16 residues long. The ends lost 6 bases at V and 5 bases at J; junction bases unmatched: 12. The CDR3 region is CASRLRPGQGYETQYF. In nucleotides, the CDR3 is TGTGCCAGCAGGTTAAGACCGGGACAGGGGTACGAGACCCAGTACTTC.

This clonotype was recorded at least ten times. The chain couples TRBV20-1 to TRBJ1-5; 7 bases map to TRBD1. V trimming: 0 bases; J trimming: 6 bases; junction bases outside the gene matches: 2. There are 13 residues in the CDR3. From germline, CDR1 is DFQATT and CDR2 SNEGSKA (reference sequence). The CDR3 sequence is CSARETGAQPQHF. CDR3 DNA sequence: TGCAGTGCTAGAGAAACAGGGGCTCAGCCCCAGCATTTT.

This clonotype came up a few times. This chain joins TRBV19 and TRBJ2-7, with D unclear. This CDR3 is 14 amino acids long. The germline V gene encodes CDR1 LNHDA and CDR2 SQIVND (reference sequence). V was trimmed by 1 base and J by 0 bases, leaving 7 bases between them. For the CDR3, the DNA is TGTGCCAGTAGTATAGCCCTGAGCTCCTACGAGCAGTACTTC. Amino acids: CASSIALSSYEQYF.

This clonotype was found many times. The J gene is TRBJ2-7, the V gene TRBV28; 7 nucleotides agree with TRBD1. The length of the CDR3 is 14 residues. Germline values: CDR1 MDHEN, CDR2 SYDVKM. The trim removed 8 bases at V and 4 bases at J, leaving 11 bases unmatched. CDR3 loop: CASRPDRVTYEQYF. CDR3 bases: TGTGCCAGCCGACCAGACAGGGTTACTTACGAGCAGTACTTC. The variable domain in full, completed from reference TRBV28 and TRBJ2-7, reads DVKVTQSSRYLVKRTGEKVFLECVQDMDHENMFWYRQDPGLGLRLIYFSYDVKMKEKGDIPEGYSVSREKKERFSLILESASTNQTSMYLCASRPDRVTYEQYFGPGTRLTVT.

The rearrangement links TRBV4-1 to TRBJ2-5; D gene ambiguous. The CDR3 is 12 residues long. The V gene's germline CDR1 is MGHRA and CDR2 YSYEKL. The ends were cut back, 5 bases at V and 5 bases at J, with 9 bases in the middle. This chain's CDR3 is CASSWPAETQYF. DNA for the CDR3: TGCGCCAGCAGCTGGCCTGCGGAGACCCAGTACTTC.

This clonotype showed up many times. The V gene is TRBV5-1, the J gene TRBJ2-2; 11 positions agree with TRBD2. The V gene end was trimmed by 2 bases and the J gene end by 1 base; junction bases not matched to a gene: 10. Germline V gives CDR1 SGHRS, CDR2 YFSETQ. CDR3 length: 19 amino acids. The CDR3 region is CASSFYPGLAVGNTGELFF. The DNA for the CDR3 is TGCGCCAGCAGCTTCTATCCGGGACTAGCGGTGGGGAACACCGGGGAGCTGTTTTTT.

The chain combines TRBV5-1 with TRBJ2-3; 8 nucleotides agree with TRBD1. The CDR3 spans 13 residues. CDR1 is SGHRS, CDR2 YFSETQ, per germline. V lost 6 bases to trimming and J lost 6 bases; unmatched junction nucleotides: 6. The CDR3 reads CASNLRDRDTQYF. In DNA form, the CDR3 reads TGCGCCAGCAACCTCCGGGACAGGGATACGCAGTATTTT.

A few counts support this clonotype. The chain links TRBV20-1 to TRBJ2-7, with 11 bases that match TRBD1. Germline values: CDR1 DFQATT, CDR2 SNEGSKA (reference sequence). The CDR3 is made up of 13 amino acids. J gave up 6 bases and V 6 bases, and 7 bases lay outside the gene matches. CDR3: CSATSGTGGEQYF. The CDR3 nucleotides are TGCAGTGCGACGTCCGGGACAGGGGGCGAGCAGTACTTC.

The sample holds many counts of this clonotype. The V call is TRBV15, the J call TRBJ2-1; TRBD1 or TRBD2 may be the D gene (5 bases each). Germline V gives CDR1 LNHNV, CDR2 YYDKDF (reference sequence). Trimming pared 0 bases from V and 5 bases from J, leaving 17 bases between. The CDR3 has 17 residues. The CDR3 nucleotides read TGTGCCACCAGCAGAGAGAGGGGTAGGGAAAGGGACAATGAGCAGTTCTTC. Protein sequence: CATSRERGRERDNEQFF.

This clonotype was recorded at least ten times. The V call is TRBV2, the J call TRBJ2-4; D is unclear. Germline V CDR1 and CDR2: SNHLY, FYNNEI. Trimming cost V 7 bases and J 8 bases, with 12 bases left between them. CDR3 length equals 12 residues. CDR3 region: CASKLGRDIQYF. DNA for the CDR3: TGTGCCAGCAAACTGGGTAGGGACATTCAGTACTTC.

This clonotype was seen many times. The chain has TRBV28 and TRBJ1-5; 11 nucleotides line up with TRBD1. The CDR3 consists of 17 residues. The V segment lost 5 bases and the J segment 1 base; nucleotides outside the gene matches: 7. CDR1 and CDR2 (germline): MDHEN, SYDVKM. This CDR3 is CASSIFRDRGSNQPQHF. The CDR3 bases are TGTGCCAGCAGTATATTCCGGGACAGGGGGAGCAATCAGCCCCAGCATTTT.

This clonotype came up many times. The gene calls are TRBV19 and TRBJ2-1; TRBD1 is a possible D gene (6 bases). V was pared by 7 bases and J by 7 bases, with 14 bases between. Germline-derived CDR1 and CDR2 are LNHDA and SQIVND (reference sequence). The CDR3 covers 13 residues. Here the CDR3 DNA reads TGTGCCAGTACCACCACAGGGAGTAATGAGCAGTTCTTC. Translating it yields CASTTTGSNEQFF.

This chain uses TRBV28 with TRBJ2-1, with 7 positions matching TRBD1. With 5 bases clipped from V and 4 bases from J, the junction kept 2 bases outside the gene matches. CDR3 size: 13 residues. The V gene's germline CDR1 is MDHEN and CDR2 SYDVKM. The CDR3 DNA reads as TGTGCCAGCAGTCACAGGGGATACAATGAGCAGTTCTTC. It encodes CASSHRGYNEQFF.

This clonotype was counted many times. The chain recombines TRBV6-2 or TRBV6-3 with TRBJ2-3; 7 bases map to TRBD1. Germline CDR1 is MNHEY and CDR2 is SVGEGT. This CDR3 region has 15 residues. The junction had 6 bases not matched to a gene; V was cut back by 4 bases and J by 2 bases. CDR3 nucleotide sequence: TGTGCCAGCAGTTCTCAAGGGACAGACACAGATACGCAGTATTTT. Its translation is CASSSQGTDTDTQYF.

Ten or more counts support this clonotype. The chain employs TRBV7-8 and TRBJ2-7; 7 nucleotides line up with TRBD1. Germline V gives CDR1 SGHVS, CDR2 FQNEAQ. The V segment lost 4 bases and the J segment 3 bases; nucleotides outside the gene matches: 9. The CDR3 consists of 15 residues. The CDR3 nucleotides read TGTGCCAGCAGCTCCCCCTGGGACAGTCACTACGAGCAGTACTTC. As protein: CASSSPWDSHYEQYF.

This clonotype was seen a handful of times. This chain joins TRBV30 and TRBJ2-1; 13 bases are a match to TRBD2. In germline, CDR1 is GTSNPN, CDR2 SVGIG (reference sequence). V lost 7 bases and J lost 0; bases outside the gene matches: 12. This CDR3 has 18 amino acids. CDR3 in DNA: TGTGCCTCAATAAAACTAGCGGGAGGGCCGGGCTCCTACAATGAGCAGTTCTTC. Its protein product is CASIKLAGGPGSYNEQFF.

This chain joins TRBV4-1 and TRBJ1-5, with 7 bases matching TRBD1. The CDR3 runs to 17 residues. Per the germline V gene, CDR1 is MGHRA and CDR2 is YSYEKL. V gave up 3 bases and J gave up 1 base; unmatched junction bases: 9. The CDR3 sequence is CASSQPRAGGSNQPQHF. The CDR3 DNA sequence: TGCGCCAGCAGCCAGCCTCGTGCAGGGGGAAGCAATCAGCCCCAGCATTTT.

Ten or more counts support this clonotype. The DNA for the CDR3 is TGTGCCAGCAGTTTTGAGGTCCGAAATTCACCCCTCCACTTT. Residues: CASSFEVRNSPLHF. This chain connects TRBV28 to TRBJ1-6; no definite D call. Trimming shortened V by 3 bases and J by 7 bases, and 10 bases separated the two germline ends. Germline loops: CDR1 MDHEN, CDR2 SYDVKM. This CDR3 comprises 14 residues.

V usage is TRBV27 and J usage is TRBJ1-5, with D possibly TRBD1 on 5 matching bases. CDR1 and CDR2 from the germline V gene are MNHEY and SMNVEV (reference sequence). The V and J ends lost 6 bases and 3 bases respectively, with 15 bases between them. The CDR3 consists of 15 residues. CDR3 nucleotide sequence: TGTGCCAGCAGGCCATGGGACGCTCCCAATCAGCCCCAGCATTTT. Its protein product is CASRPWDAPNQPQHF.

Many counts were recorded for this clonotype. This chain joins TRBV10-3 and TRBJ2-2; 7 bases map to TRBD2. The CDR3 loop spans 13 amino acids. Trimming removed 6 bases from V and 5 bases from J; junction bases left unmatched: 3. The germline gives CDR1 ENHRY, CDR2 SYGVKD. As DNA, the CDR3 is TGTGCCATCAGCCGGGGGGTTACCGGGGAGCTGTTTTTT. Amino acid sequence: CAISRGVTGELFF.

This clonotype was detected ten times or more. V is TRBV7-9 and J is TRBJ2-1, with a possible D match to TRBD2 (6 bases). V lost 1 base to trimming and J lost 6 bases, with 13 bases between them. The CDR3 loop spans 15 amino acids. The V gene's germline CDR1 is SEHNR and CDR2 FQNEAQ (reference sequence). CDR3 coding DNA: TGTGCCAGCAGCTTAGAACTGGGAGGAGGCAATGAGCAGTTCTTC. Translating it yields CASSLELGGGNEQFF.

The chain uses TRBV20-1 and TRBJ2-4, with D perhaps TRBD2 (6 bases). The CDR3 length is 11 residues. Between the trimmed V and J ends, which lost 7 bases and 3 bases, there was a span of 7 bases. Germline V gene data show CDR1 as DFQATT and CDR2 as SNEGSKA (reference sequence). The CDR3 DNA sequence: TGCAGTGTAGCGGACAAAAACATTCAGTACTTC. Encoded protein: CSVADKNIQYF.